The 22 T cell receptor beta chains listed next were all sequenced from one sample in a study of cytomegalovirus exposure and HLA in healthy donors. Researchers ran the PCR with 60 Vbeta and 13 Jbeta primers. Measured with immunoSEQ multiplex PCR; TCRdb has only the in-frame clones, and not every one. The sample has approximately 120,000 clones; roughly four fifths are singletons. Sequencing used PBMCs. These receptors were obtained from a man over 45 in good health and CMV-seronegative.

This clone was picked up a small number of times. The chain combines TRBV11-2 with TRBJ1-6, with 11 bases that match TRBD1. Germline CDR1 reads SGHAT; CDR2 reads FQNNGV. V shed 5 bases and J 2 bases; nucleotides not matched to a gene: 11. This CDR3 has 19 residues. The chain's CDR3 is CASSDRTGGSGTYNSPLHF. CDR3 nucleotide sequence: TGTGCCAGCAGCGACCGGACAGGGGGCAGCGGCACCTATAATTCACCCCTCCACTTT.

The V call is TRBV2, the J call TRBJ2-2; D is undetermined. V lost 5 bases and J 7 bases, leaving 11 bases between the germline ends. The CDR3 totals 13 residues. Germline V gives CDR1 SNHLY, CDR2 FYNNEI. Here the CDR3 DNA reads TGTGCCAGCAGTAAAGGGTTCGGCGGGGAGCTGTTTTTT. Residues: CASSKGFGGELFF.

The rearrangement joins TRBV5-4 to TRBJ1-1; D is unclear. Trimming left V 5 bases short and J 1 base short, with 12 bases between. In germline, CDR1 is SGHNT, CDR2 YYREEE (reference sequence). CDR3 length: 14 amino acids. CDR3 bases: TGTGCCAGCAGTGCAAGGGAGTCGAACACTGAAGCTTTCTTT. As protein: CASSARESNTEAFF.

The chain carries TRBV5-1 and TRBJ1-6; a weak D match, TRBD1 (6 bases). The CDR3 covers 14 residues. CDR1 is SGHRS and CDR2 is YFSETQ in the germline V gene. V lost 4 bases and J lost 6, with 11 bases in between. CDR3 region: CASSAGDFNSPLHF. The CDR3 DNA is TGCGCCAGCAGCGCAGGGGATTTTAATTCACCCCTCCACTTT.

The CDR3 bases are TGTGCCAGTAGTGTAGGACTAGCGGGGGGGCTTAGGCCCTACAATGAGCAGTTCTTC. Residues: CASSVGLAGGLRPYNEQFF. V is TRBV19 and J is TRBJ2-1, with 15 bases that match TRBD2. After removal of 5 bases from V and 2 bases from J, the junction contained 10 bases not matched to a gene. CDR1 is LNHDA and CDR2 is SQIVND in the germline V gene (reference sequence). The CDR3 sequence is 19 residues long.

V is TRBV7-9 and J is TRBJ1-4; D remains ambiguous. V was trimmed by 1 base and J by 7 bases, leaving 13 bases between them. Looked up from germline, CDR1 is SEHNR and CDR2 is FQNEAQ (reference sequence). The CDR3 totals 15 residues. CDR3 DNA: TGTGCCAGCAGCTTAGAGGGCGGAGGAGCTGAAAAACTGTTTTTT. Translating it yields CASSLEGGGAEKLFF.

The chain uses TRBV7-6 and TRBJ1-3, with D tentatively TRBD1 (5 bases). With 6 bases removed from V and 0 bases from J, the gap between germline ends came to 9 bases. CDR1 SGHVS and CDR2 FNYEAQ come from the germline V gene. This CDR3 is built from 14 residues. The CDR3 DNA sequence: TGTGCCAGCAGTTCGACAGCCTCTGGAAACACCATATATTTT. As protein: CASSSTASGNTIYF.

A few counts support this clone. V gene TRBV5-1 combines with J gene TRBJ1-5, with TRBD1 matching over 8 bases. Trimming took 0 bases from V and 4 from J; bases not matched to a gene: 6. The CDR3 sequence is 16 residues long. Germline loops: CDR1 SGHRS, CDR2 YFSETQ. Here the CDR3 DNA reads TGCGCCAGCAGCTTGGGTGTGACAGGGGATAATCAGCCCCAGCATTTT. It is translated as CASSLGVTGDNQPQHF.

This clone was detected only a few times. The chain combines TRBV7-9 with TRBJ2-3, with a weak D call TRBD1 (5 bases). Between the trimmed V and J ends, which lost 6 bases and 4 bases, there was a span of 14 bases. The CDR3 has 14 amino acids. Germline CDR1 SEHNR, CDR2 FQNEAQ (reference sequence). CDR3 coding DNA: TGTGCCAGCAGATACCCAGGGTCCCCAGATACGCAGTATTTT. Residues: CASRYPGSPDTQYF. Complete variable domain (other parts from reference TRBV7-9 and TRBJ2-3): DTGVSQNPRHKITKRGQNVTFRCDPISEHNRLYWYRQTLGQGPEFLTYFQNEAQLEKSRLLSDRFSAERPKGSFSTLEIQRTEQGDSAMYLCASRYPGSPDTQYFGPGTRLTVL.

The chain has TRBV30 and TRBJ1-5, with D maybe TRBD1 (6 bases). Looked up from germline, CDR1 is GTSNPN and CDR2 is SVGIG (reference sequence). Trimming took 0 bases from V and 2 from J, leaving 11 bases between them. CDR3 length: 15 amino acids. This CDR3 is CAWSVQGVGNQPQHF. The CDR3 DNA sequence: TGTGCCTGGAGTGTACAGGGAGTGGGCAATCAGCCCCAGCATTTT.

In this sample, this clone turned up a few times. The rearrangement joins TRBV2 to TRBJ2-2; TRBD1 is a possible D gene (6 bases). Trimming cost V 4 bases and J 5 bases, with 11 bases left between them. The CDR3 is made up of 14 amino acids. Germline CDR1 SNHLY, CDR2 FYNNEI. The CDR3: CASSALRGTGELFF. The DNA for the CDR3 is TGTGCCAGCAGTGCATTGAGGGGGACCGGGGAGCTGTTTTTT. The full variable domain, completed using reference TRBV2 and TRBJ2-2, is EPEVTQTPSHQVTQMGQEVILRCVPISNHLYFYWYRQILGQKVEFLVSFYNNEISEKSEIFDDQFSVERPDGSNFTLKIRSTKLEDSAMYFCASSALRGTGELFFGEGSRLTVL.

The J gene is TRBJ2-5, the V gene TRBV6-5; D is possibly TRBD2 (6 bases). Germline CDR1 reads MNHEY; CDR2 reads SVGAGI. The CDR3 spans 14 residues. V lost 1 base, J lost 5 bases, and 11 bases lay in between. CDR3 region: CASSYFPSGETQYF. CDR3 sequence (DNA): TGTGCCAGCAGTTACTTCCCAAGCGGGGAGACCCAGTACTTC.

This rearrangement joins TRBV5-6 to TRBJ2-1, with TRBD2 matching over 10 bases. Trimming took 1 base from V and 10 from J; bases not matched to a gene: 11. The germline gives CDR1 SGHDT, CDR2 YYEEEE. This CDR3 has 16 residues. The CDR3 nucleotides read TGTGCCAGCAGCTTGTATCCTAGCGGGGGTGCGGGAGAGCAGTTCTTC. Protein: CASSLYPSGGAGEQFF. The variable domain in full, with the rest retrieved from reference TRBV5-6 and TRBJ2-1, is DAGVTQSPTHLIKTRGQQVTLRCSPKSGHDTVSWYQQALGQGPQFIFQYYEEEERQRGNFPDRFSGHQFPNYSSELNVNALLLGDSALYLCASSLYPSGGAGEQFFGPGTRLTVL.

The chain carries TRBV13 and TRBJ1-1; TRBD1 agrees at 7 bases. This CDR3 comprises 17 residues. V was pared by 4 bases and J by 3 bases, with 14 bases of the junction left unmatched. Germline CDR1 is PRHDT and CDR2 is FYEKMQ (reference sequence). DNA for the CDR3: TGTGCCAGCAGCTATGGTCTAAGCGGACAGGTGGACACTGAAGCTTTCTTT. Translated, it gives CASSYGLSGQVDTEAFF.

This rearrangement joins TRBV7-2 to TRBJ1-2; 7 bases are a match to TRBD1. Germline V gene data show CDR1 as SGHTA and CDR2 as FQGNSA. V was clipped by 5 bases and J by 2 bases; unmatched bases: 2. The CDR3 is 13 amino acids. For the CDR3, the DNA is TGTGCCAGCAGCGCGGGACAGAACTATGGCTACACCTTC. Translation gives CASSAGQNYGYTF.

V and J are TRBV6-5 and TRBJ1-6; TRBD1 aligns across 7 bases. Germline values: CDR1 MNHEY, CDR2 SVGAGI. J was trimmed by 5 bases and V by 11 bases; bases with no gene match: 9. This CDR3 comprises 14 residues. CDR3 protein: CAGNEGAHNSPLHF. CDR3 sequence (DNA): TGTGCCGGCAATGAGGGGGCGCATAATTCACCCCTCCACTTT.

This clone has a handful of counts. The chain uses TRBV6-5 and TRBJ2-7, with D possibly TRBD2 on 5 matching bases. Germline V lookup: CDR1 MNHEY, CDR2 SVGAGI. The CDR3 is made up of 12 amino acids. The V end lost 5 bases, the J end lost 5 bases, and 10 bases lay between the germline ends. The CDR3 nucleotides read TGTGCCAGCAGTCCCCTCGGGGACGAGCAGTACTTC. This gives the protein CASSPLGDEQYF.

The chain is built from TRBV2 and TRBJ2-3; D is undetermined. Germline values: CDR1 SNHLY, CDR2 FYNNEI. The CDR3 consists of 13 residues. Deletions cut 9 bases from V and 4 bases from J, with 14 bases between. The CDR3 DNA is TGTGCCAGGGCCCCTGGGCAGGCAGATACGCAGTATTTT. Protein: CARAPGQADTQYF.

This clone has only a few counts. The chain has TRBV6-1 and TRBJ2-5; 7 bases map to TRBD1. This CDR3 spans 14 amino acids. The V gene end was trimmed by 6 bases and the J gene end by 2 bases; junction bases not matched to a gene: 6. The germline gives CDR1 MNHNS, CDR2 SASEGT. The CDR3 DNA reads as TGTGCCAGCAGCTCCGGACAGGTACAAGAGACCCAGTACTTC. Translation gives CASSSGQVQETQYF.

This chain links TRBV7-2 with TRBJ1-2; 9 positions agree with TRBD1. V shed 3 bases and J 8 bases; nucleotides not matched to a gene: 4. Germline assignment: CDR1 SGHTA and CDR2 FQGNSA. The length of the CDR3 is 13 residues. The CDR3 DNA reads TGTGCCAGCAGCTTTCAGGACAGGGGCGGCTACACCTTC. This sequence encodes CASSFQDRGGYTF.

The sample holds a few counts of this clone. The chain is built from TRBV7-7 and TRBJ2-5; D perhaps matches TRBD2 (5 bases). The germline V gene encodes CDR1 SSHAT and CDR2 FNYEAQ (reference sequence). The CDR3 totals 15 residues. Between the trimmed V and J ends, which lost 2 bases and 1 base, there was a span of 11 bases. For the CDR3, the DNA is TGTGCCAGCAGCTTAATCGAGGGTCTCCAAGAGACCCAGTACTTC. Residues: CASSLIEGLQETQYF.

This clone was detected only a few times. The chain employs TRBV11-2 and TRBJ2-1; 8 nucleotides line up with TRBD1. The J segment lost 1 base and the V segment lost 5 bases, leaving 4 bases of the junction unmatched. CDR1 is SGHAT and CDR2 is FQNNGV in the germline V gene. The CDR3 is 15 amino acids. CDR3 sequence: CASSRTGRSYNEQFF. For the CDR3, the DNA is TGTGCCAGCAGCCGGACAGGGAGGTCCTACAATGAGCAGTTCTTC.